This T cell receptor (beta chain) comes out of a study of blood T cells in healthy people across ages. This clonotype has more than one count but fewer than ten. It was with a sample-barcoded 5' primer and a J-beta primer mix that a second PCR of about 6 to 12 cycles was run. MiXCR, run by TCRdb on the 5' RACE reads, gives a single entry per CDR3 protein. The sample has about 750,000 distinct CDR3 sequences, roughly 53% seen once; the top ten hold 41%. The germline V gene encodes CDR1 SGDLS and CDR2 YYNGEE. CDR3 size: 16 residues. Trimming took off 1 base at V and 5 bases at J, with 13 bases between the two ends.

The sequenced sample consisted of blood. This TCR was sampled from a man aged 80 or over in good health. The rearrangement joins TRBV9 to TRBJ1-6; D not resolved. CDR3 DNA sequence: TGTGCCAGCAGCGTAAGTCCAGTGTCCCATAATTCACCCCTCCACTTT. Its translation is CASSVSPVSHNSPLHF.